Detailed here is one TCR beta chain. Its specificity is unknown. The data originate from a study of T cell repertoires in ileal Crohn's disease. Study in general: At surgery, roughly 35% of patients smoked, with median disease duration approximately 8 years.

Assay: immunoSEQ multiplex PCR; the TCRdb copy retains only in-frame clones and omits some. This table has some 4,500 clones, 70% to 80% appearing once. Whole-study findings and limits: Compared with non-smokers, active smokers at surgery showed more clonal expansions. Every patient over 26.8% clonality showed endoscopic recurrence. Sorted CD8 T cells held more high-frequency clones than CD4.

Per germline, CDR1 SGHVS and CDR2 FQNEAQ. The CDR3 extends over 15 amino acids. V lost 2 bases and J lost 1, with 11 bases in between. The receptor was derived from an adult with Crohn's disease. The V and J genes are TRBV7-8 and TRBJ1-1, with D possibly being TRBD1 (5 bases). The sample was ileal tissue. DNA of the CDR3: TGTGCCAGCAGCTTACCGGCAGGGTCGAACACTGAAGCTTTCTTT. Residues: CASSLPAGSNTEAFF.